One and the same sample provided the 15 T cell receptor beta chains below, sequenced in a study of response to subunit inactivated influenza vaccine. TCRdb recomputed calls from the RT-PCR reads with MiXCR, one row per CDR3 protein. This table holds roughly 550,000 distinct CDR3 sequences, under 30% found once. These records were also assigned to another study, of T cells expressing NK-cell markers. This second report adds: Making the TCR beta cDNA relied on 5'RACE template switching with UMIs.

This specimen consisted of CD4+ T cells sorted from PBMCs, obtained roughly 13 days after vaccination. The receptors come from a man aged 50-59 years who received an inactivated influenza vaccine.

This sequence joins TRBV20-1 and TRBJ2-2; D gene unclear. This CDR3 has 12 residues. CDR1 is DFQATT and CDR2 is SNEGSKA in the germline V gene (reference sequence). V was shortened by 4 bases and J by 9 bases, with 12 bases between the two germline ends. The CDR3: CSATDGRRELFF. The CDR3 DNA is TGCAGTGCTACGGACGGTCGCCGGGAGCTGTTTTTT.

This clonotype was seen only a few times. The chain couples TRBV3-1 to TRBJ2-7; D gene unclear. V lost 5 bases, J lost 4 bases, and 15 bases lay in between. CDR1 is LGHDT, CDR2 YNNKEL, per germline (reference sequence). The CDR3 runs to 14 residues. The CDR3 region is CASSNHRQPYEQYF. The CDR3 nucleotides read TGTGCCAGCAGCAACCACCGACAACCTTACGAGCAGTACTTC.

This clonotype was counted between two and nine times. V usage is TRBV4-3 and J usage is TRBJ2-3; D may be TRBD2 (5 bases). The CDR3 length is 16 residues. CDR1 is LGHNA, CDR2 YSLEER, per germline. The V end was cut by 4 bases, the J end by 0 bases, with 14 bases between. Here the CDR3 DNA reads TGCGCCAGCAGCCTAGGAAGAAGGACTAGCACAGATACGCAGTATTTT. This encodes CASSLGRRTSTDTQYF.

This clonotype was seen a few times. CDR3 region: CASSLVKFVAGGLSGNEQFF. The CDR3 DNA is TGTGCCAGCAGTTTAGTCAAATTCGTAGCGGGAGGTCTCTCGGGGAATGAGCAGTTCTTC. The chain combines TRBV12-3 or TRBV12-4 with TRBJ2-1; 10 bases map to TRBD2. J lost 7 bases, V lost 1 base, and 19 bases had no gene match. The CDR3 extends over 20 amino acids.

The sample holds a few counts of this clonotype. The rearrangement joins TRBV12-3 or TRBV12-4 to TRBJ2-5; possibly TRBD1 for D (6 bases). The ends were cut back, 5 bases at V and 5 bases at J, with 12 bases in the middle. The CDR3 has 13 amino acids. The CDR3 region has the DNA TGTGCCAGCAGTAACACAGGGTCCGAGACCCAGTACTTC. Translating gives CASSNTGSETQYF.

This clonotype was counted between two and nine times. The chain uses TRBV12-3 or TRBV12-4 and TRBJ2-1; 7 bases map to TRBD1. The trim removed 7 bases at V and 9 bases at J, leaving 6 bases unmatched. The CDR3 has 12 residues. The CDR3 protein is CASNKDRAEQFF. The CDR3 nucleotides are TGTGCCAGCAACAAAGACAGGGCTGAGCAGTTCTTC.

This sequence joins TRBV14 and TRBJ2-3, with a tentative D call TRBD1 (7 bases). The length of the CDR3 is 15 residues. V lost 3 bases and J 0 bases, leaving 10 bases between the germline ends. Germline CDR1 SGHDN, CDR2 FVKESK. CDR3 loop: CASSQTGRSTDTQYF. The CDR3 coding sequence is TGTGCCAGCAGCCAGACAGGGAGGAGCACAGATACGCAGTATTTT.

This rearrangement joins TRBV20-1 to TRBJ2-7; the D gene is possibly TRBD1 (6 bases). In germline, CDR1 is DFQATT, CDR2 SNEGSKA (reference sequence). The CDR3 consists of 12 residues. V was cut by 6 bases and J by 5 bases, with 14 bases left in between. The CDR3 region is CSAIDRTDEQYF. Written as DNA, the CDR3 is TGCAGTGCAATAGACAGGACAGACGAGCAGTACTTC.

This clonotype appeared a few times. The chain joins TRBV5-6 to TRBJ2-7; 7 positions match TRBD1. This CDR3 spans 13 amino acids. V gave up 5 bases and J gave up 6 bases; unmatched junction bases: 8. CDR1 is SGHDT, CDR2 YYEEEE, per germline. The CDR3 sequence: CASRSDRDAEQYF. CDR3 bases: TGTGCCAGCAGATCTGACAGGGACGCCGAGCAGTACTTC.

This clonotype was found a few times. This chain joins TRBV28 and TRBJ1-2, with a possible D match to TRBD1 (6 bases). Trimming left V 6 bases short and J 1 base short, with 12 bases between. The CDR3 is 14 residues long. CDR1 and CDR2 (germline): MDHEN, SYDVKM. The CDR3 protein is CASRLAGDNYGYTF. The CDR3 coding sequence is TGTGCCAGCAGACTTGCAGGGGATAACTATGGCTACACCTTC.

The J gene is TRBJ2-5, the V gene TRBV14, with D unclear. The CDR3 contains 14 residues. V was shortened by 2 bases and J by 1 base, with 8 bases between the two germline ends. Germline assignment: CDR1 SGHDN and CDR2 FVKESK. The CDR3 sequence is CASSQWLFQETQYF. CDR3 sequence (DNA): TGTGCCAGCAGCCAATGGCTTTTCCAAGAGACCCAGTACTTC.

The chain is built from TRBV20-1 and TRBJ1-2; perhaps TRBD1 as D (5 bases). The CDR3 extends over 13 amino acids. The V gene lost 6 bases and the J gene lost 5 bases, with 16 bases spanning the gap. Germline-derived CDR1 and CDR2 are DFQATT and SNEGSKA (reference sequence). The CDR3 here is CSAEKGRSYGYTF. DNA of the CDR3: TGCAGTGCGGAGAAGGGACGCAGTTATGGCTACACCTTC.

The chain couples TRBV11-2 to TRBJ1-2; no definite D call. Deletions cut 1 base from V and 1 base from J, with 7 bases between. The CDR3 contains 14 residues. Per germline, CDR1 SGHAT and CDR2 FQNNGV. The CDR3 spells CASSLVPGNYGYTF. The CDR3 DNA sequence: TGTGCCAGCAGCTTAGTCCCGGGTAACTATGGCTACACCTTC.

V is TRBV9 and J is TRBJ2-3; 8 bases are shared with TRBD2. Germline V CDR1 and CDR2: SGDLS, YYNGEE. This CDR3 is 16 amino acids long. Unmatched junction bases numbered 8, after V lost 0 bases and J lost 5 bases. The CDR3 spells CASSVAPGGPKDTQYF. In DNA, the CDR3 is TGTGCCAGCAGCGTAGCCCCGGGGGGGCCAAAAGATACGCAGTATTTT. Complete variable domain (other parts from reference TRBV9 and TRBJ2-3): DSGVTQTPKHLITATGQRVTLRCSPRSGDLSVYWYQQSLDQGLQFLIQYYNGEERAKGNILERFSAQQFPDLHSELNLSSLELGDSALYFCASSVAPGGPKDTQYFGPGTRLTVL.

A few counts support this clonotype. This chain links TRBV29-1 with TRBJ2-1, with 12 bases aligning to TRBD2. The V segment lost 2 bases and the J segment 4 bases; nucleotides outside the gene matches: 3. CDR1 SQVTM and CDR2 ANQGSEA come from the germline V gene. The CDR3 totals 15 residues. CDR3 coding DNA: TGCAGCGTTGAACCTAGCGGGAGGGGATACAATGAGCAGTTCTTC. Its translation: CSVEPSGRGYNEQFF.